This T cell receptor (beta chain) was sequenced in a study of human T cells and chemical hapten exposure (dated by TCRdb to about 2021). Regarding the study in general: For sensitization, 2% DPC in acetone was applied to a roughly 2 cm by roughly 2 cm area of upper inner arm skin. Patients additionally received weekly therapeutic DPC doses to the scalp throughout the approximately 25-week study period. Patch testing was performed on the upper back with Finn chambers containing 0.01% DPC, and the patch tests were scored after 6 days according to International Contact Dermatitis Research Group standards. The patient cohort, mostly female, included alopecia areata with under or over 50% scalp involvement, alopecia totalis and alopecia universalis. Libraries were combined into a pool for sequencing, and differences in TCR yield between samples came mainly from small differences in library volumes within the pool. In alopecia patients, the study followed how the peripheral blood TCR repertoire changed in vivo over primary and secondary sensitization to diphenylcyclopropenone (DPC), a hapten. Blood samples were taken from patients before sensitization (week 0) and at 2, 6 and about 24 weeks after DPC sensitization. For TCR sequencing, blood came from some 31 alopecia patients at anywhere from one to four time points (pre-sensitization, 2, 6 and 24 weeks).

This clonotype was seen more than once but under ten times. Its antigen is currently not known. It has no much larger one-base neighbor in the sample; base qualities were not kept. The protocol used for the library was RACE. The sequencer listed for this sample is NextSeq 500. During library preparation, unique molecular identifiers were attached to individual cDNA molecules so that TCRs could be counted in a quantitative, reproducible way. Both TCR alpha and TCR beta chains were sequenced from each blood RNA sample. The paper's processing steps were these. A median of roughly 98,000 TCRs per sample was observed, with a range of 23,224 to 690,600. V, J and CDR3 annotation of the TCR reads was performed with the Decombinator software suite. For the PS versus PT1 abundance plots, all samples were subsampled to the same number of TCRs (28,000). TCRs were defined as expanded if absent before sensitization and observed at least eight times at the 2-week time point. TCRdb applied fastp at Q25 and MiXCR to the public reads, then kept only in-frame beta chains. Each entry merges the rows of one CDR3 protein and shows their most common DNA and genes. It is TCRdb's table, rather than the study itself, that gives the V and J calls and clone size. The sample table lists roughly 97,000 distinct CDR3 sequences, less than 35% of them with a count of one. The ten largest clones add up to about 9.4% of the sample.

Broader findings and caveats from the paper: All patients had alopecia, a presumed autoimmune disease, so their immune response might differ from that of healthy individuals. DPC sensitization did not change the number of TCRs with a frequency above 1 in 1000, and there was no evidence of changes in global repertoire structure. After repeated subsampling, changes were observed in the strength of the expansion versus patch-test correlation and in the threshold at which the correlation became significant. Patch test score was positively correlated with the number of PT1 expanded TCRs, with significance at thresholds 8, 16 and 32 but not at 4. Compared with pre-sensitization or healthy control sets, expanded TCRs formed significantly more large CDR3 similarity clusters, which is consistent with antigen-driven responses.

The sample's time point label, decoded: patch test 3, about 24 weeks after DPC sensitization. The treatment or condition label on this specimen signifies: therapeutic diphenylcyclopropenone sensitization with weekly scalp DPC. At every patch-test visit, the blood draw took place before the patch test was put on. Patients were eligible if aged 18 to 70, diagnosed with alopecia and judged suitable for DPC therapy, and pregnant patients were excluded. Unfractionated whole blood was collected in Tempus Blood RNA tubes, and total RNA was extracted from that blood. The sequencing here drew on whole blood, taken in connection with sensitization to the hapten diphenylcyclopropenone (DPC). The receptor's source is a man aged 40-49 years with alopecia areata. Some clones in this sample may be carry-over from other donors' samples.

The base sequence is TGTGCCAGCCCCGCGGGCCACCACCGGTACTTC. Its translation is CASPAGHHRYF. This sequence uses TRBV9 and TRBJ2-4; TRBD2 is a possible D gene, resting on 5 matching bases. V is pared back by 7 bases and J by 15 bases, with 17 bases lying between the germline termini. From a lookup of the germline V gene, CDR1 and CDR2 are SGDLS and YYNGEE. Counted from cysteine to phenylalanine, this CDR3 has 11 amino acids. Only the CDR3 DNA stays, 33 bases, in frame from base 1.